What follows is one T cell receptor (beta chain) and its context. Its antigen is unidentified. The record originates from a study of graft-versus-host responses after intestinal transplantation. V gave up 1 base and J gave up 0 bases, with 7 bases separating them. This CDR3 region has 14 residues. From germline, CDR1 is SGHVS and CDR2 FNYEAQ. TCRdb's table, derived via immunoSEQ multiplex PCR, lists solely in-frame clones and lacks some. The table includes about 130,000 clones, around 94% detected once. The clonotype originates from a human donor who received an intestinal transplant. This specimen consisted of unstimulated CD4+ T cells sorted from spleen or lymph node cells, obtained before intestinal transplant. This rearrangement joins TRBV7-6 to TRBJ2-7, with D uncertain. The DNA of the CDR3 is TGTGCCAGCAGCTTAGATACAGTCTCCTACGAGCAGTACTTC. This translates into CASSLDTVSYEQYF.